These 25 T cell receptor beta chains were all obtained from the same sample, sequenced in a study of T-cell memory formation after mild COVID-19. TCRdb redid the calling of the 5' RACE reads with MiXCR, one entry per CDR3 protein. The sample consists of 300,000 to 400,000 distinct CDR3 sequences, approximately 15% of them appearing once. Specimen: PBMCs or a T cell subset sorted from them (not recorded which). These receptors were taken from a man between 18 and 29 years old who had mild COVID-19 (a few samples of this study predate the infection). Cell type and time point are not known.

The chain couples TRBV4-3 to TRBJ2-1; D remains unclear. The CDR3 length is 12 residues. The germline V gene has CDR1 LGHNA and CDR2 YSLEER. With 0 bases removed from V and 10 bases from J, the gap between germline ends came to 7 bases. DNA for the CDR3: TGCGCCAGCAGCCAAGATGGCGGAGAGCAGTTCTTC. Its protein is CASSQDGGEQFF.

This clonotype has more than one count but fewer than ten. This chain links TRBV11-2 with TRBJ2-1, with TRBD2 as a possible D gene (6 bases). Germline CDR1 is SGHAT and CDR2 is FQNNGV. V gave up 4 bases and J gave up 8 bases, with 6 bases separating them. The CDR3 has 11 residues. Written as DNA, the CDR3 is TGTGCCAGCAGCTCGGGGGATGAGCAGTTCTTC. This gives the protein CASSSGDEQFF.

There are a few counts of this clonotype. The V and J genes are TRBV9 and TRBJ2-2, with unresolved D. V lost 1 base and J lost 6, with 10 bases in between. The CDR3 has 14 residues. Per germline, CDR1 SGDLS and CDR2 YYNGEE. CDR3 in DNA: TGTGCCAGCAGCGTAAATCTTCAGGCCGGGGAGCTGTTTTTT. This codes for CASSVNLQAGELFF. Full variable domain (remainder filled in from reference TRBV9 and TRBJ2-2): DSGVTQTPKHLITATGQRVTLRCSPRSGDLSVYWYQQSLDQGLQFLIQYYNGEERAKGNILERFSAQQFPDLHSELNLSSLELGDSALYFCASSVNLQAGELFFGEGSRLTVL.

V usage is TRBV19 and J usage is TRBJ2-7; 7 positions agree with TRBD1. The CDR3 consists of 14 residues. The germline V gene encodes CDR1 LNHDA and CDR2 SQIVND (reference sequence). The V segment lost 5 bases and the J segment 3 bases; nucleotides outside the gene matches: 7. CDR3 amino acids: CASSSGQDLYEQYV. The DNA of the CDR3 is TGTGCCAGTAGTTCAGGACAGGACCTCTACGAGCAGTACGTC.

The rearrangement links TRBV13 to TRBJ1-1; D is undetermined. Trimming removed 2 bases at V and 0 bases at J, with 13 bases between. Germline V gives CDR1 PRHDT, CDR2 FYEKMQ (reference sequence). This CDR3 region has 16 residues. CDR3 residues: CASSLLAKQMNTEAFF. The CDR3 bases are TGTGCCAGCAGCTTACTTGCCAAACAAATGAACACTGAAGCTTTCTTT.

This clonotype was counted only a few times. The chain combines TRBV12-3 or TRBV12-4 with TRBJ2-2; the D gene is possibly TRBD2 (5 bases). Between the trimmed V and J ends, which lost 5 bases and 7 bases, there was a span of 8 bases. CDR3 length: 12 amino acids. The CDR3 sequence is CASSQTSGELFF. In DNA, the CDR3 is TGTGCCAGCAGTCAAACTAGCGGGGAGCTGTTTTTT.

The chain links TRBV30 to TRBJ2-1; weak D call: TRBD1 (6 bases). The CDR3 sequence is 13 residues long. Per germline, CDR1 GTSNPN and CDR2 SVGIG (reference sequence). With 0 bases removed from V and 8 bases from J, the gap between germline ends came to 11 bases. CDR3 residues: CAWSVQGIDEQFF. CDR3 sequence (DNA): TGTGCCTGGAGTGTCCAGGGGATCGATGAGCAGTTCTTC. The entire variable domain, with the rest obtained from reference TRBV30 and TRBJ2-1, is as follows: SQTIHQWPATLVQPVGSPLSLECTVEGTSNPNLYWYRQAAGRGLQLLFYSVGIGQISSEVPQNLSASRPQDRQFILSSKKLLLSDSGFYLCAWSVQGIDEQFFGPGTRLTVL.

The CDR3 here is CASSLVGRVGEQYV. Written as DNA, the CDR3 is TGTGCCAGCAGCTTAGTTGGCAGGGTGGGTGAGCAGTACGTC. This sequence joins TRBV7-8 and TRBJ2-7; TRBD1 is a possible D gene (5 bases). V shed 1 base and J shed 7 bases, with 14 bases lying between them. The CDR3 is 14 residues long. Germline V lookup: CDR1 SGHVS, CDR2 FQNEAQ.

In this sample, this clonotype turned up a few times. The chain couples TRBV6-5 to TRBJ2-3; 13 nucleotides align to TRBD2. This CDR3 region has 15 residues. Germline V gene lookup returns CDR1 MNHEY and CDR2 SVGAGI. The J segment lost 11 bases and the V segment lost 6 bases, leaving 11 bases of the junction unmatched. The CDR3 DNA reads TGTGCCAGCAGAGGACCCGGGACTAGCGGGGTAGGGCAGTATTTT. Translated, it gives CASRGPGTSGVGQYF.

CDR3 nucleotide sequence: TGCGCCAGCAGCTTGGTTTTAGCGGGGCTACCCACCGGGGAGCTGTTTTTT. As protein: CASSLVLAGLPTGELFF. The chain combines TRBV5-1 with TRBJ2-2; TRBD2 matches at 8 bases. CDR1 SGHRS and CDR2 YFSETQ come from the germline V gene. The CDR3 contains 17 residues. V shed 0 bases and J 4 bases; nucleotides not matched to a gene: 8. The complete variable domain, with remaining parts taken from reference TRBV5-1 and TRBJ2-2, reads KAGVTQTPRYLIKTRGQQVTLSCSPISGHRSVSWYQQTPGQGLQFLFEYFSETQRNKGNFPGRFSGRQFSNSRSEMNVSTLELGDSALYLCASSLVLAGLPTGELFFGEGSRLTVL.

The genes are TRBV4-2 and TRBJ2-5; TRBD2 agrees at 12 bases. This CDR3 comprises 17 residues. Germline V gene sequence: CDR1 LGHNA, CDR2 YNFKEQ. V lost 4 bases, J lost 1 base, and 7 bases stayed unmatched. CDR3 amino acids: CASSRTGTSGFQETQYF. CDR3 DNA: TGTGCCAGCAGCCGAACCGGGACTAGCGGGTTCCAAGAGACCCAGTACTTC.

This clonotype was observed a handful of times. The V gene is TRBV11-2, the J gene TRBJ1-4, with TRBD1 as a possible D gene (5 bases). The length of the CDR3 is 15 residues. Germline-derived CDR1 and CDR2 are SGHAT and FQNNGV. V shed 4 bases and J shed 0 bases, with 9 bases lying between them. The CDR3 region is CASSSPGSTNEKLFF. The CDR3 DNA is TGTGCCAGCAGCTCACCAGGGTCAACTAATGAAAAACTGTTTTTT.

This clonotype was counted only a few times. The chain combines TRBV5-1 with TRBJ2-7, with a tentative D call TRBD2 (5 bases). V was pared by 2 bases and J by 5 bases, with 11 bases between. CDR3 length: 13 amino acids. Per germline, CDR1 SGHRS and CDR2 YFSETQ. The CDR3 is CASSFGVGNEQYV. The CDR3 DNA reads as TGCGCCAGCAGCTTCGGGGTGGGAAACGAGCAGTACGTC.

CDR3 nucleotides: TGCAGTGCTAGAGATCCCCCAGGGAGCGTGTATTCACCCCTCCACTTT. Amino acid sequence: CSARDPPGSVYSPLHF. The chain combines TRBV20-1 with TRBJ1-6; possible D gene TRBD1, 5 bases. V shed 0 bases and J shed 8 bases, with 17 bases lying between them. The germline gives CDR1 DFQATT, CDR2 SNEGSKA (reference sequence). The CDR3 has 16 residues.

The CDR3: CASSEHGAEYNEQFF. The DNA of the CDR3 is TGTGCCAGCAGTGAACATGGGGCGGAGTACAATGAGCAGTTCTTC. The V gene is TRBV2, the J gene TRBJ2-1; the D gene is possibly TRBD1 (5 bases). The V and J ends lost 2 bases and 4 bases respectively, with 12 bases between them. This CDR3 spans 15 amino acids. The germline V gene has CDR1 SNHLY and CDR2 FYNNEI.

There are many counts of this clonotype. The chain couples TRBV5-1 to TRBJ1-5; 12 nucleotides line up with TRBD1. The CDR3 runs 18 residues. Looked up from germline, CDR1 is SGHRS and CDR2 is YFSETQ. V shed 0 bases, J shed 5 bases, and the junction held 9 bases outside the gene matches. The CDR3 protein is CASSLGPGQGAGDQPQHF. The CDR3 DNA follows: TGCGCCAGCAGCTTGGGCCCGGGACAGGGGGCGGGCGATCAGCCCCAGCATTTT.

In this sample, this clonotype turned up a few times. The chain links TRBV2 to TRBJ2-1; 10 positions match TRBD2. CDR1 is SNHLY and CDR2 is FYNNEI in the germline V gene. V shed 0 bases, J shed 7 bases, and the junction held 18 bases outside the gene matches. The length of the CDR3 is 20 residues. CDR3 DNA: TGTGCCAGCAGTGAAGCGCTTCGGGTACTAGCGGGGCAAGTGTTGAATGAGCAGTTCTTC. Protein sequence: CASSEALRVLAGQVLNEQFF.

This clonotype was seen a few times. The J gene is TRBJ1-2, the V gene TRBV12-3 or TRBV12-4; 9 bases align to TRBD1. The V segment lost 6 bases and the J segment 8 bases; nucleotides outside the gene matches: 10. The CDR3 spans 14 residues. In DNA form, the CDR3 reads TGTGCCAGCAGAGCCCCCGGGACAGGGTGGGGCTACACCTTC. It translates to CASRAPGTGWGYTF.

This clonotype was observed a handful of times. This chain connects TRBV5-1 to TRBJ2-1, with TRBD1 identical over 11 bases. The CDR3 consists of 16 residues. Germline assignment: CDR1 SGHRS and CDR2 YFSETQ. With 4 bases clipped from V and 7 bases from J, the junction kept 10 bases outside the gene matches. The DNA for the CDR3 is TGCGCCAGCAGCCTCATTTGGACAGGGGGCGGAAATGAGCAGTTCTTC. Protein: CASSLIWTGGGNEQFF.

This clonotype was observed a handful of times. This chain connects TRBV24-1 to TRBJ2-5; maybe TRBD2 (6 bases). The germline V gene has CDR1 KGHDR and CDR2 SFDVKD. The CDR3 is made up of 16 amino acids. V was trimmed by 0 bases and J by 4 bases, leaving 14 bases between them. The CDR3 DNA sequence: TGTGCCACCAGTGATTTGGGGGATCCGCGGGGAGAGACCCAGTACTTC. Amino acids: CATSDLGDPRGETQYF.

V gene TRBV24-1 combines with J gene TRBJ1-1; D is possibly TRBD1 (5 bases). The germline V and J ends were trimmed by 3 bases and 3 bases, with 13 bases remaining between them. The CDR3 contains 15 residues. CDR1 and CDR2 from the germline V gene are KGHDR and SFDVKD. Here the CDR3 DNA reads TGTGCCACCAGTGATGCCGGGCAGGGCTACACTGAAGCTTTCTTT. Translation gives CATSDAGQGYTEAFF.

This clonotype was counted many times. CDR3 in DNA: TGTGCCAGCAGCTTAGGGGGGACACGCACAGATACGCAGTATTTT. Its translation is CASSLGGTRTDTQYF. The V and J genes are TRBV11-2 and TRBJ2-3; D possibly corresponds to TRBD1 (6 bases). Germline V gene sequence: CDR1 SGHAT, CDR2 FQNNGV. The CDR3 is made up of 15 amino acids. The V gene lost 1 base and the J gene lost 1 base, with 9 bases spanning the gap.

This clonotype turned up a few times. This chain connects TRBV7-9 to TRBJ2-7; D is uncertain. Germline V gene lookup returns CDR1 SEHNR and CDR2 FQNEAQ (reference sequence). The CDR3 length is 12 residues. With 3 bases removed from V and 7 bases from J, the gap between germline ends came to 10 bases. CDR3 bases: TGTGCCAGCAGCTTGTTTACCTGGGAGCAGTACTTC. This translates into CASSLFTWEQYF.

Here the CDR3 DNA reads TGCGCCAGCGCCGGGTGGACTGAAGCTTTCTTT. It translates to CASAGWTEAFF. The gene calls are TRBV10-2 and TRBJ1-1, with no clear D. The V end was cut by 8 bases, the J end by 5 bases, with 9 bases between. Germline V gene data show CDR1 as WSHSY and CDR2 as SAAADI. The CDR3 totals 11 residues.

Regarding this clonotype: The conserved final phenylalanine or tryptophan is absent from the CDR3, which likely points to a read error. No DNA is shown, since the ends of the CDR3 on it are uncertain; the CDR3 is the one TCRdb lists. The gene calls are TRBV6-2 or TRBV6-3 and TRBJ2-7; TRBD2, the table's D call, lacks a check against the DNA. Germline V gene data show CDR1 as MNHEY and CDR2 as SVGEGT. The CDR3 adds up to 9 amino acids, both ends counted. The CDR3 here is CASARTARI.